This T cell receptor beta chain originates from a study of cytomegalovirus exposure and HLA in healthy donors. Findings and limits, study-wide: Beyond CMV serostatus, there was no information to go on about immune exposure. Reports showed the classifier diagnosing cytomegalovirus status with high specificity and sensitivity. One variant, a missense change in DCLRE1C, was linked in a later analysis to TCR beta V- and J-gene trimming.

The PCR had 60 Vbeta and 13 Jbeta primers. As handled by the study authors: A later analysis tallied 80 million or so unique TCR beta chains, roughly 11 million of them shared. Clones were read by immunoSEQ multiplex PCR, and TCRdb kept only the in-frame ones, dropping some. V, J and clone size were drawn from that table, and D and trimming were deduced from the DNA. The table includes around 200,000 clones, around 64% detected once. Germline values: CDR1 SGHAT, CDR2 FQDESV (reference sequence). V lost 1 base to trimming and J lost 3 bases; unmatched junction nucleotides: 2. This CDR3 region has 15 residues. Comment on this clone: Its specificity is not known.

The clonotype originates from a middle-aged man in good health and CMV-seropositive. What was sequenced was PBMCs. V usage is TRBV11-1 and J usage is TRBJ2-3, with 9 nucleotides matching TRBD2. CDR3 nucleotides: TGTGCCAGCAGCTTAGGCGGGGGGGCAACAGATACGCAGTATTTT. Protein sequence: CASSLGGGATDTQYF. The complete variable domain, with remaining parts taken from reference TRBV11-1 and TRBJ2-3, reads EAEVAQSPRYKITEKSQAVAFWCDPISGHATLYWYRQILGQGPELLVQFQDESVVDDSQLPKDRFSAERLKGVDSTLKIQPAELGDSAMYLCASSLGGGATDTQYFGPGTRLTVL.